This T cell receptor (beta chain) was profiled in a study of T-cell reconstitution after alpha-beta-depleted transplantation in children. General study results and limits: Where alpha-beta T cells came from about two months after transplant was reportedly several hundred expanded graft clones. The main origin of T-cell counts and diversity one year after transplant was newly produced T cells. From surviving recipient T cells and thymic progenitors came the high day-60 TCRbeta diversity observed in some patients.

For this clonotype: Its specificity is not known.

The germline gives CDR1 MDHEN, CDR2 SYDVKM. CDR3 size: 15 residues. V gave up 6 bases and J gave up 0 bases, with 12 bases separating them. During its preparation, the TCRbeta library received unique molecular identifiers. TCRdb re-called the PCR reads through MiXCR, storing one row per CDR3 protein. The data contain 300,000 to 350,000 distinct CDR3 sequences, 15% to 20% of them singletons. The TCR originated in a male patient aged 2-15 years who had a stem cell transplant for acute lymphoblastic leukemia, so the T cells may come from the graft donor. This sequence joins TRBV28 and TRBJ2-1; D is uncertain. The sample here was PBMCs, mostly from graft donor cells, taken 360 days after TCRalphabeta/CD19-depleted stem cell transplant. This CDR3 reads CASRAQPTSYNEQFF. In DNA form, the CDR3 reads TGTGCCAGCAGGGCTCAACCCACCTCCTACAATGAGCAGTTCTTC.